Listed below are T cell receptor beta chains from one sample, sequenced in a study of blood T cell repertoires in COVID-19. Only in-frame clones appear in the TCRdb table, and some are missing; sequencing was by immunoSEQ multiplex PCR. This sample has around 280,000 clones, with approximately 86% found just once. Sequenced input: peripheral blood. Receptor source: a woman aged 45 to 65 with active or convalescent COVID-19. Both conserved end residues are trimmed from each CDR3. Each record gives: V gene, D gene, clone size, J gene, CDR3 protein. D genes are given only for firm matches. Not all rows give a size; the values are once, few, many and, for expanded clones, a class.

TRBV6-5	NA	NA	TRBJ1-6	ASKRVSYNSPLH
TRBV9	TRBD2	NA	TRBJ2-7	ASSVELSGSGAEQY
TRBV27	TRBD1	NA	TRBJ1-5	ASSGRGQGGGPQH
TRBV7-2	TRBD2	few	TRBJ2-5	ASSLGVAGGQETQY
TRBV6-5	TRBD1	NA	TRBJ1-5	ASRQGTDQPQH
TRBV2	TRBD2	NA	TRBJ2-3	ASRLAGPTDTQY
TRBV7-6	TRBD1	NA	TRBJ1-1	ASSLEGQGVTEAF
TRBV6-4	NA	NA	TRBJ2-1	ASSDSPGPSFYNEQF
TRBV5-4	NA	many	TRBJ2-7	ASSFQVSLSEQY
TRBV12-2	NA	NA	TRBJ2-7	ASRPELAGVEQY
TRBV5-1	TRBD1	NA	TRBJ1-1	ASSYRGRDTEAF
TRBV6-4	TRBD1	NA	TRBJ1-6	ASSVRQGGNSPLH
TRBV2	NA	NA	TRBJ1-4	ASRPRGGRNEKLF
TRBV11-2	NA	few	TRBJ2-1	ASSHWAGQGRNEQF
TRBV24-1	TRBD1	once	TRBJ1-1	ATSEQTGAMNTEAF
TRBV6-4	NA	NA	TRBJ2-1	ASSDSIAWGDEQF
TRBV6-2/TRBV6-3	TRBD2	few	TRBJ2-2	ASSYVKGLAGSNTGELF
TRBV3-1/TRBV3-2	TRBD1	NA	TRBJ2-3	ASSRGQREDTQY
TRBV28	TRBD1	NA	TRBJ1-3	ASSLWGTDFSGNTIY
TRBV3-1/TRBV3-2	NA	NA	TRBJ1-3	ASSRHGEGGNTIY
TRBV29-1	TRBD2	NA	TRBJ2-3	SVEVPLAGDTQY
TRBV2	NA	few	TRBJ1-4	ASAGGDGNEKLF
TRBV2	NA	NA	TRBJ2-5	ASSEGVAGETQY
TRBV7-8	NA	NA	TRBJ1-1	ASSLDRVNTEAF
TRBV7-2	TRBD2	once	TRBJ2-7	ASSYSGSPYEQY
TRBV9	NA	NA	TRBJ1-5	ASSEGGNNQPQH
TRBV7-7	TRBD2	NA	TRBJ2-2	ASSLTSGRAATGELF
TRBV7-9	TRBD1	NA	TRBJ2-6	ASSSPTGGVAGANVLT
TRBV24-1	TRBD2	NA	TRBJ2-7	ATSDGLADPYEQY
TRBV30	TRBD2	NA	TRBJ2-3	AWSVLAITDTQY
TRBV27	NA	NA	TRBJ2-1	ASSSHIAEVGYNEQF
TRBV5-6	TRBD1	NA	TRBJ1-4	ASSFGQGVVEKLF
TRBV5-6	NA	NA	TRBJ1-1	ASSLDIGGRGMNTEAF
TRBV7-7	NA	NA	TRBJ2-5	ASSPGQGAQETQY
TRBV5-1	NA	NA	TRBJ2-1	ASSSRATNEQF
TRBV12-3/TRBV12-4	TRBD1	NA	TRBJ1-1	ASSDRGEAF
TRBV28	TRBD1	once	TRBJ2-5	ASSLSLTGGTQY
TRBV5-6	NA	NA	TRBJ2-3	ASSSGQTQY
TRBV5-4	NA	NA	TRBJ2-5	ASSLGLAGQETQY
TRBV18	TRBD2	NA	TRBJ2-1	ASSPGTSIRNEQF
TRBV2	NA	once	TRBJ2-3	ASSALAASTDTQY
TRBV30	NA	NA	TRBJ2-7	AWSERVEQY
TRBV19	NA	NA	TRBJ1-4	ASSIRQGPATNEKLF
TRBV5-6	NA	NA	TRBJ1-1	ASSLAAAGGYWGAAEAF
TRBV5-1	NA	NA	TRBJ2-7	ASSFTASPYEQY
TRBV30	TRBD1	NA	TRBJ1-5	AYTGGLNQPQH
TRBV30	NA	NA	TRBJ2-7	AWSVGVAYEQY
TRBV10-2	NA	NA	TRBJ1-2	ASSESVGIYGYT
TRBV28	NA	NA	TRBJ1-3	ASSFAGSSGNTIY